This T cell receptor (beta chain) was profiled in a study of T-cell reconstitution after alpha-beta-depleted transplantation in children. Study results and limitations: Some patients owed their high day-60 TCRbeta diversity to surviving recipient T cells and thymic progenitors. Two months or so post-transplant, alpha-beta T cells reportedly derived from several hundred expanded graft clones. By one year post-transplant, T-cell counts and diversity largely arose from T cells that were newly produced.

This clonotype was seen more than once but under ten times. Antigen specificity is unknown. This sample's TCRbeta library carried unique molecular identifier barcodes. Each CDR3 protein gets one entry after TCRdb re-called the PCR reads with MiXCR. The profile shows approximately 980,000 distinct CDR3 sequences, less than 30% of them singletons. The CDR3 has 14 residues. Trimming cost V 7 bases and J 5 bases, with 17 bases left between them. CDR1 is MGHDK and CDR2 is SYGVNS in the germline V gene. The sequence was collected from a boy younger than two who had a stem cell transplant for SCID, so the T cells may come from the graft donor. The starting material was PBMCs, mostly from graft donor cells, obtained 360 days after TCRalphabeta/CD19-depleted stem cell transplant. The chain joins TRBV25-1 to TRBJ1-1; D not resolved. The CDR3 loop is CASKLGLGGTEAFF. The CDR3 DNA follows: TGTGCCAGCAAATTAGGACTAGGCGGAACTGAAGCTTTCTTT.